One sample yielded the 28 T cell receptor beta chains listed below, sequenced in a study of T cells in Graves' hyperthyroidism and ophthalmopathy. Researchers took RNA transcripts and amplified the TCR beta CDR3 regions from them. Primed by the HTBI set, a first-round RT-PCR was run on the TCR CDR3. TCRdb processed the multiplex PCR reads anew with MiXCR; each CDR3 protein has one entry. Of 640,000 or so distinct CDR3 sequences listed, 11% to 15% are singletons. The sample taken for sequencing was blood. The origin of the receptors is a woman aged 18-29 years with Graves' ophthalmopathy.

This clonotype has a count of ten or more. The chain links TRBV12-3 or TRBV12-4 to TRBJ2-7; 9 bases agree with TRBD2. The CDR3 runs 12 residues. The V segment lost 6 bases and the J segment 7 bases; nucleotides outside the gene matches: 4. CDR3 sequence reads: CASSRTSGEQYF. In DNA form, the CDR3 reads TGTGCCAGCAGCCGAACTAGCGGGGAGCAGTACTTC.

This clonotype was seen at least ten times. The chain carries TRBV7-3 and TRBJ2-1, with a weak D call TRBD2 (6 bases). Per germline, CDR1 SGHTA and CDR2 FQGTGA. V was clipped by 0 bases and J by 2 bases, with 8 bases between them. CDR3 length: 15 residues. The CDR3 loop is CASSLTGGTYNEQFF. As DNA, the CDR3 is TGTGCCAGCAGCTTAACAGGAGGGACCTACAATGAGCAGTTCTTC.

This clonotype was counted ten times or more. The chain uses TRBV12-3 or TRBV12-4 and TRBJ2-1; perhaps TRBD1 as D (8 bases). V was trimmed by 8 bases and J by 7 bases, leaving 18 bases between them. The CDR3 totals 14 residues. The CDR3, as DNA: TGTGCCAGCCGGGGGGACAGGCGCGGGAATGAGCAGTTCTTC. Translation gives CASRGDRRGNEQFF.

This clonotype was seen more than once but under ten times. One end of the junction fails to match germline, which may point to a read error. The J gene is TRBJ2-5, the V gene TRBV6-2 or TRBV6-3; tentatively, D is TRBD1 or TRBD2 (5 bases each). Germline V gives CDR1 MNHEY, CDR2 SVGEGT. CDR3 size: 14 residues. CDR3 sequence reads: CASSSRDGPPLGHF. CDR3 coding DNA: TGTGCCAGCAGTTCCCGGGACGGTCCTCCGCTCGGACACTTC.

In its sample, this clonotype was seen many times. The chain uses TRBV7-9 and TRBJ2-1; the match to TRBD2 covers 8 bases. This CDR3 region has 17 residues. Germline loops: CDR1 SEHNR, CDR2 FQNEAQ (reference sequence). J gave up 4 bases and V 4 bases, and 12 bases lay outside the gene matches. CDR3 sequence: CASSYLAGRYLYNEQFF. CDR3 coding DNA: TGTGCCAGCAGCTATTTAGCGGGAAGGTACCTGTACAATGAGCAGTTCTTC.

This clonotype came up many times. The chain recombines TRBV6-4 with TRBJ1-2; no reliable D call. Germline CDR1 reads MRHNA; CDR2 reads SNTAGT. Between the trimmed V and J ends, which lost 0 bases and 5 bases, there was a span of 4 bases. This CDR3 contains 12 residues. The DNA for the CDR3 is TGTGCCAGCAGTGACTCAGGTTATGGCTACACCTTC. Residues: CASSDSGYGYTF.

This clonotype showed up many times. This chain links TRBV12-5 with TRBJ2-5; D tentatively reads TRBD1 or TRBD2 (5 bases each). The CDR3 runs to 15 residues. Germline loops: CDR1 LGHNT, CDR2 FRNRAP. Trimming took 1 base from V and 7 from J, leaving 16 bases between them. The CDR3, as DNA: TGTGCTAGTGGTTTGGACCTAGGGACCCTCGGGACCCAGTACTTC. It translates to CASGLDLGTLGTQYF.

This chain uses TRBV19 with TRBJ2-2; the D gene is possibly TRBD2 (6 bases). The CDR3 runs 14 residues. Per the germline V gene, CDR1 is LNHDA and CDR2 is SQIVND (reference sequence). V lost 7 bases to trimming and J lost 1 base, with 10 bases between them. As DNA, the CDR3 is TGTGCCAGTAACCCCGGGGGGAACACCGGGGAGCTGTTTTTT. Protein product: CASNPGGNTGELFF.

The gene calls are TRBV7-6 and TRBJ2-1; D possibly corresponds to TRBD2 (5 bases). The CDR3 is 11 residues long. V was shortened by 5 bases and J by 11 bases, with 10 bases between the two germline ends. CDR1 SGHVS and CDR2 FNYEAQ come from the germline V gene. CDR3 region: CASSRYGKQFF. In DNA form, the CDR3 reads TGTGCCAGCAGCCGGTACGGGAAGCAGTTCTTC.

This clonotype was recorded many times. The chain has TRBV20-1 and TRBJ2-1; 13 nucleotides agree with TRBD2. This CDR3 has 16 amino acids. V was pared by 5 bases and J by 9 bases, with 13 bases of the junction left unmatched. CDR1 is DFQATT, CDR2 SNEGSKA, per germline (reference sequence). This CDR3 reads CSAPRGGTSGNGEQFF. In DNA, the CDR3 is TGCAGTGCTCCACGGGGAGGGACTAGCGGGAATGGTGAGCAGTTCTTC.

The chain combines TRBV4-2 with TRBJ1-2; tentatively, D is TRBD1 (5 bases). The CDR3 sequence is 16 residues long. Germline CDR1 is LGHNA and CDR2 is YNFKEQ. Trimming left V 0 bases short and J 7 bases short, with 18 bases between. CDR3 amino acids: CASSQEGLAQGFGYTF. CDR3 sequence (DNA): TGTGCCAGCAGCCAAGAAGGGCTTGCGCAGGGCTTTGGCTACACCTTC.

This clonotype occurred many times. J is TRBJ2-3 and V is TRBV20-1; D is unresolved. Germline CDR1 DFQATT, CDR2 SNEGSKA (reference sequence). The CDR3 loop spans 13 amino acids. Trimming shortened V by 4 bases and J by 3 bases, and 11 bases separated the two germline ends. The DNA of the CDR3 is TGCAGTGCTACATCCGACTCGACAGATACGCAGTATTTT. This encodes CSATSDSTDTQYF.

This clonotype was counted many times. This chain connects TRBV6-1 to TRBJ2-7; D uncertain. In germline, CDR1 is MNHNS, CDR2 SASEGT. The V end was cut by 1 base, the J end by 0 bases, with 7 bases between. The length of the CDR3 is 14 residues. The CDR3 sequence is CASSEVYSSYEQYF. As DNA, the CDR3 is TGTGCCAGCAGTGAAGTCTATTCCTCCTACGAGCAGTACTTC.

CDR3 sequence (DNA): TGTGCCAGCAGGAAAAGCACTGAGCAGTTCTTC. Its translation: CASRKSTEQFF. The chain employs TRBV12-3 or TRBV12-4 and TRBJ2-1; D is unclear. V lost 6 bases to trimming and J lost 9 bases, with 9 bases between them. This CDR3 has 11 residues.

The count of this clonotype is one. This sequence may be a read error, since a much larger clone differs from it by one base. J is TRBJ1-1 and V is TRBV11-1, with TRBD1 matching over 7 bases. Germline V gives CDR1 SGHAT, CDR2 FQDESV (reference sequence). CDR3 length equals 13 residues. Here the CDR3 DNA reads TGTGCCAACAGCTTCCGACAGGGCACTGAAGCTTTCTTT. It codes for CANSFRQGTEAFF. Full variable domain (rest looked up from reference TRBV11-1 and TRBJ1-1): EAEVAQSPRYKITEKSQAVAFWCDPISGHATLYWYRQILGQGPELLVQFQDESVVDDSQLPKDRFSAERLKGVDSTLKIQPAELGDSAMYLCANSFRQGTEAFFGQGTRLTVV.

The chain uses TRBV24-1 and TRBJ1-1, with 9 bases aligning to TRBD1. V lost 7 bases and J lost 2; bases outside the gene matches: 13. Per germline, CDR1 KGHDR and CDR2 SFDVKD. The CDR3 consists of 17 residues. The CDR3 here is CATSSEQGARINTEAFF. The DNA of the CDR3 is TGTGCCACCAGCTCAGAACAGGGGGCAAGGATCAACACTGAAGCTTTCTTT.

This clonotype came up a few times. The chain recombines TRBV6-1 with TRBJ1-1; D is undetermined. The V end lost 8 bases, the J end lost 1 base, and 17 bases lay between the germline ends. This CDR3 comprises 15 residues. From germline, CDR1 is MNHNS and CDR2 SASEGT. The CDR3 nucleotides read TGTGCCAGCGCGGGCCAGATGGGCGCGAACACTGAAGCTTTCTTT. It specifies CASAGQMGANTEAFF.

Many counts were recorded for this clonotype. This chain connects TRBV29-1 to TRBJ2-5; 7 nucleotides align to TRBD1. This CDR3 has 13 residues. Germline V gene sequence: CDR1 SQVTM, CDR2 ANQGSEA. The V and J ends lost 5 bases and 2 bases, in that order; junction bases with no gene match: 5. The CDR3 nucleotides read TGCAGCGTTCCACAGGGGTTTCAAGAGACCCAGTACTTC. Translating it yields CSVPQGFQETQYF.

The rearrangement uses TRBV10-3 and TRBJ2-7; 7 nucleotides match TRBD1. The J segment lost 0 bases and the V segment lost 2 bases, leaving 13 bases of the junction unmatched. Germline values: CDR1 ENHRY, CDR2 SYGVKD. The CDR3 is made up of 18 amino acids. Here the CDR3 reads CAISEGTGVLLGSYEQYF. The CDR3 DNA reads as TGTGCCATCAGTGAGGGCACAGGGGTACTCCTGGGCTCCTACGAGCAGTACTTC.

There are many counts of this clonotype. The V gene is TRBV20-1, the J gene TRBJ1-2; tentatively, D is TRBD1 (5 bases). The CDR3 has 16 residues. CDR1 and CDR2 from the germline V gene are DFQATT and SNEGSKA (reference sequence). The germline V and J ends were trimmed by 5 bases and 0 bases, with 19 bases remaining between them. The CDR3 coding sequence is TGCAGTGCTGCGTCAGACAGCAACATAGCTAACTATGGCTACACCTTC. Translation gives CSAASDSNIANYGYTF.

The chain recombines TRBV10-1 with TRBJ2-2; the match to TRBD1 covers 7 bases. V shed 5 bases and J 4 bases; nucleotides not matched to a gene: 16. CDR3 length: 18 amino acids. Germline V gene lookup returns CDR1 WNHNN and CDR2 SYGVQD (reference sequence). The CDR3 region is CASSRATGEKSTTGELFF. The CDR3 DNA is TGCGCCAGCAGTAGAGCCACAGGGGAAAAAAGTACCACCGGGGAGCTGTTTTTT.

This clonotype was picked up many times. The CDR3: CASSTMTGNTEAFF. The DNA of the CDR3 is TGTGCCAGCAGCACTATGACGGGGAACACTGAAGCTTTCTTT. This chain joins TRBV28 and TRBJ1-1; D unresolved. The germline V gene has CDR1 MDHEN and CDR2 SYDVKM. CDR3 length: 14 residues. Trimming shortened V by 6 bases and J by 1 base, and 12 bases separated the two germline ends.

This clonotype has a count of ten or more. The V and J genes are TRBV3-1 and TRBJ1-5; tentative D call: TRBD1 (6 bases). Trimming pared 1 base from V and 5 bases from J, leaving 12 bases between. The CDR3 is 15 amino acids. CDR1 LGHDT and CDR2 YNNKEL come from the germline V gene (reference sequence). CDR3 residues: CASSQAQGSDQPQHF. CDR3 DNA sequence: TGTGCCAGCAGCCAAGCACAGGGATCCGATCAGCCCCAGCATTTT.

This clonotype was seen many times. The chain employs TRBV28 and TRBJ2-7; TRBD2 aligns across 7 bases. In germline, CDR1 is MDHEN, CDR2 SYDVKM. The CDR3 covers 15 residues. The V segment lost 3 bases and the J segment 2 bases; nucleotides outside the gene matches: 7. DNA for the CDR3: TGTGCCAGCAGTTTCCAAGCGGGATTCCCCTACGAGCAGTACTTC. As protein: CASSFQAGFPYEQYF. The whole variable domain, remainder taken from reference TRBV28 and TRBJ2-7, is DVKVTQSSRYLVKRTGEKVFLECVQDMDHENMFWYRQDPGLGLRLIYFSYDVKMKEKGDIPEGYSVSREKKERFSLILESASTNQTSMYLCASSFQAGFPYEQYFGPGTRLTVT.

Only one count was recorded for this clonotype. The V gene is TRBV7-9, the J gene TRBJ1-5; D perhaps matches TRBD1 (6 bases). The CDR3 totals 17 residues. The germline CDR1 and CDR2 sequences are SEHNR and FQNEAQ (reference sequence). The germline V and J ends were trimmed by 0 bases and 6 bases, with 18 bases remaining between them. The CDR3 nucleotides are TGTGCCAGCAGCTTAGCGGATACAGGGTGGGGGATTCAGCCCCAGCATTTT. It encodes CASSLADTGWGIQPQHF. Based on the CDR3 plus reference TRBV7-9 and TRBJ1-5, the full variable domain is DTGVSQNPRHKITKRGQNVTFRCDPISEHNRLYWYRQTLGQGPEFLTYFQNEAQLEKSRLLSDRFSAERPKGSFSTLEIQRTEQGDSAMYLCASSLADTGWGIQPQHFGDGTRLSIL.

This clonotype was observed a handful of times. The chain recombines TRBV6-6 with TRBJ2-7; D is unresolved. Per germline, CDR1 MNHNY and CDR2 SVGAGI (reference sequence). The CDR3 runs 12 residues. Trimming removed 0 bases from V and 5 bases from J, with 5 bases in between. In DNA form, the CDR3 reads TGTGCCAGCAGTTACTCGAGCCACGAGCAGTACTTC. Translating it yields CASSYSSHEQYF.

The chain uses TRBV2 and TRBJ1-2, with D perhaps TRBD1 (6 bases). Germline loops: CDR1 SNHLY, CDR2 FYNNEI. With 6 bases removed from V and 8 bases from J, the gap between germline ends came to 22 bases. This CDR3 contains 15 residues. CDR3 sequence reads: CASREAGAVRQGYTF. In DNA form, the CDR3 reads TGTGCCAGCAGAGAGGCAGGGGCAGTCAGACAGGGCTACACCTTC.

Many counts were recorded for this clonotype. This chain uses TRBV2 with TRBJ2-6, with TRBD1 identical over 8 bases. The J segment lost 4 bases and the V segment lost 6 bases, leaving 8 bases of the junction unmatched. In germline, CDR1 is SNHLY, CDR2 FYNNEI. CDR3 length equals 16 residues. The CDR3 DNA reads as TGTGCCAGCAGAGTCCGGACAGGGAACGGGGCCAACGTCCTGACTTTC. It codes for CASRVRTGNGANVLTF.